This TCR beta chain was retrieved from a study of blood T cell repertoires in COVID-19 (TCRdb year 2020). Regarding the complete study: The collaborator samples originated in the United States, Italy and Spain and spanned the acute and convalescent phases of COVID-19. The material from the prospective study consisted of cDNA or gDNA derived from T cells, B-cell-depleted T cells, or PBMCs. Subjects who had been exposed to COVID-19, were actively infected with it, or had recovered from it provided the deeply sampled blood TCRbeta repertoires that made up the dataset. The repertoires were released in a freely available public database meant as a resource for research on the immune response to SARS-CoV-2. Samples came from the ongoing ImmuneRACE study (first 160 participants) plus 1,254 subjects from 6 global collaborators. Sample metadata almost always included a de-identified subject ID, COVID-19 status, age in years and sex. HLA class I and class II types, where available, came from metadata supplied by the sample provider rather than from assay-based typing.

The study at large found these results: How much clinical and demographic metadata was included differed by source and by participant, and the metadata was provided uncurated.

TCRbeta CDR3 regions were amplified from genomic DNA by means of the immunoSEQ Assay, a bias-controlled multiplex PCR. Turning to the authors' computational methods: The number of nucleated cells in each sample was estimated by amplification of reference gene primers within the assay. To quantify the absolute abundance of each unique TCRbeta CDR3 rearrangement, sequence reads were collapsed and filtered. For each sample, productive Simpson clonality was calculated by taking the square root of Simpson's diversity index across productive rearrangements. TCRdb took over this immuneACCESS table, retaining in-frame rearrangements with V and J assigned. Such tables are incomplete; in checked studies, under half of the missing clones stem from an unresolved V gene, and the remainder is unexplained. V and J calls and clone size are copied from that table; D and trimming were computed from the DNA. The sample table contains 300,000 to 450,000 clones; only one count was recorded for about 80% of them. The top ten hold about 1% of the sample.

About this clone itself: Its antigen remains undetermined. Qualities for individual bases were not recorded, and no much larger clone is one base off.

Collaborating institutions collected whole blood in K2EDTA tubes following their own protocols. For TCRbeta analysis, collaborator samples were shipped as frozen whole blood, as isolated PBMCs, or as DNA extracted from either sample type. Sequenced: peripheral blood. This receptor was identified in a human donor with acute or convalescent COVID-19. The donor label of this sample is uncertain.

The CDR3 protein is CASSQDYLGTGAEAFF. The nucleotide sequence is TGTGCCAGCAGCCAAGATTATCTAGGGACAGGGGCTGAAGCTTTCTTT. The rearrangement combines TRBV14 with TRBJ1-1; TRBD1 aligns with 10 central bases. V is pruned by 0 bases and J by 6 bases, leaving 7 bases of the junction without a gene match. Inclusive of the bounding cysteine and phenylalanine, the CDR3 is 16 residues long. Only the CDR3 DNA stays, 48 bases, in frame from base 1. The germline V gene sets CDR1 to SGHDN and CDR2 to FVKESK.